Below, 20 T cell receptor beta chains from the same sample are listed, as sequenced in a study of blood T cells in healthy people across ages. A second PCR, run for about 7 to 11 cycles, used a sample-barcoded 5' primer plus a J-beta primer mix. TCRdb reanalysed the 5' RACE reads using MiXCR and keeps one entry per CDR3 protein. The sample carries around 940,000 distinct CDR3 sequences, roughly 50% recorded once. The sample consisted of blood. The receptors come from a woman aged 55-75 years in good health.

This clonotype was observed a handful of times. The rearrangement joins TRBV6-6 to TRBJ2-7; D is perhaps TRBD2 (5 bases). The length of the CDR3 is 15 residues. The V and J ends lost 6 bases and 6 bases respectively, with 21 bases between them. Germline values: CDR1 MNHNY, CDR2 SVGAGI (reference sequence). The CDR3, as DNA: TGTGCCAGCAGGAATAGTTTGGTAGGGAGCTTCGAGCAGTACTTC. Amino acids: CASRNSLVGSFEQYF.

This clonotype was seen only a few times. This chain joins TRBV7-2 and TRBJ1-5; a weak D match, TRBD1 (6 bases). Trimming removed 3 bases from V and 5 bases from J, with 8 bases in between. The CDR3 has 13 amino acids. The germline V gene encodes CDR1 SGHTA and CDR2 FQGNSA. The CDR3 region is CASSLDSYQPQHF. The CDR3 bases are TGTGCCAGCAGCTTGGACAGCTATCAGCCCCAGCATTTT.

This clonotype turned up a few times. This sequence joins TRBV28 and TRBJ2-3; D is perhaps TRBD1 (6 bases). This CDR3 has 16 residues. From germline, CDR1 is MDHEN and CDR2 SYDVKM. Between the trimmed V and J ends, which lost 2 bases and 2 bases, there was a span of 14 bases. CDR3 in amino acids: CASSLEGVRHTDTQYF. In nucleotides, the CDR3 is TGTGCCAGCAGTTTAGAGGGGGTTCGTCACACAGATACGCAGTATTTT.

In DNA, the CDR3 is TGTGCCAGCAGCCGAAGGGATGCACGCTATGGCTACACCTTC. Translating gives CASSRRDARYGYTF. The chain couples TRBV3-1 to TRBJ1-2; D is ambiguous. The CDR3 spans 14 residues. The germline V and J ends were trimmed by 4 bases and 4 bases, with 13 bases remaining between them. CDR1 and CDR2 (germline): LGHDT, YNNKEL (reference sequence).

A few counts support this clonotype. The rearrangement links TRBV3-1 to TRBJ2-7; D ambiguous. Looked up from germline, CDR1 is LGHDT and CDR2 is YNNKEL (reference sequence). The CDR3 covers 12 residues. V was pared by 1 base and J by 6 bases, with 7 bases between. The CDR3 here is CASSQVESEQYF. The CDR3 DNA follows: TGTGCCAGCAGCCAAGTCGAGAGCGAGCAGTACTTC.

The rearrangement uses TRBV24-1 and TRBJ2-5; TRBD2 agrees at 8 bases. Germline CDR1 is KGHDR and CDR2 is SFDVKD. With 4 bases clipped from V and 4 bases from J, the junction kept 7 bases outside the gene matches. This CDR3 has 15 residues. The DNA for the CDR3 is TGTGCCACCAGTGACCCAGCGGGAGCCCCAGAGACCCAGTACTTC. Amino acids: CATSDPAGAPETQYF.

This clonotype was seen once. V and J are TRBV7-7 and TRBJ2-7; TRBD2 matches at 12 bases. The CDR3 is made up of 15 amino acids. V lost 5 bases, J lost 2 bases, and 4 bases stayed unmatched. Germline CDR1 reads SSHAT; CDR2 reads FNYEAQ (reference sequence). The CDR3 region is CASSPSSGRAYEQYF. CDR3 bases: TGTGCCAGCAGCCCTTCTAGCGGGAGGGCCTACGAGCAGTACTTC.

The CDR3 reads CASSYSWGSETQYF. CDR3 bases: TGTGCCAGCAGTTACTCCTGGGGCTCAGAGACCCAGTACTTC. The V gene is TRBV6-5, the J gene TRBJ2-5; TRBD1 might be the D (5 bases). Germline V gene lookup returns CDR1 MNHEY and CDR2 SVGAGI. This CDR3 is built from 14 residues. The V and J ends lost 0 bases and 4 bases respectively, with 9 bases between them.

This clonotype came up many times. The rearrangement uses TRBV7-2 and TRBJ2-7; D is ambiguous. Germline assignment: CDR1 SGHTA and CDR2 FQGNSA. The V end was cut by 2 bases, the J end by 0 bases, with 2 bases between. This CDR3 is 12 amino acids long. Here the CDR3 DNA reads TGTGCCAGCAGCTTAAACTCCTACGAGCAGTACTTC. It translates to CASSLNSYEQYF.

The chain uses TRBV11-1 and TRBJ2-2, with D perhaps matching TRBD1 (5 bases). V dropped 2 bases and J dropped 5 bases, with 12 bases sitting between them. CDR1 and CDR2 from the germline V gene are SGHAT and FQDESV (reference sequence). This CDR3 is 15 amino acids long. CDR3 sequence (DNA): TGTGCCAGCAGCTTACTAACTCCAGGGACCGGGGAGCTGTTTTTT. Translating gives CASSLLTPGTGELFF.

In this sample, this clonotype turned up a few times. The chain carries TRBV10-3 and TRBJ2-7; D call uncertain. The CDR3 sequence is 15 residues long. Trimming left V 5 bases short and J 3 bases short, with 17 bases between. Looked up from germline, CDR1 is ENHRY and CDR2 is SYGVKD. The DNA for the CDR3 is TGTGCCATCAGTACTTTTGGCACCGGCAACTACGAGCAGTACTTC. Its translation: CAISTFGTGNYEQYF.

The V call is TRBV12-3 or TRBV12-4, the J call TRBJ2-7; D may correspond to TRBD1 or TRBD2 (6 bases each). The length of the CDR3 is 13 residues. Trimming removed 6 bases at V and 2 bases at J, with 11 bases between. As DNA, the CDR3 is TGTGCCAGCAGGCGGGACATTCCCTACGAGCAGTACTTC. Its protein is CASRRDIPYEQYF.

Here the CDR3 DNA reads TGCAGTGCGAGCGCGGGACAAAAGCCTGGGCATTTT. Protein sequence: CSASAGQKPGHF. The genes are TRBV20-1 and TRBJ1-5, with D possibly being TRBD1 (6 bases). V lost 6 bases to trimming and J lost 15 bases, with 21 bases between them. Germline CDR1 reads DFQATT; CDR2 reads SNEGSKA (reference sequence). The CDR3 sequence is 12 residues long.

The chain recombines TRBV11-2 with TRBJ2-1, with 10 bases matching TRBD2. V gave up 2 bases and J gave up 0 bases; unmatched junction bases: 4. There are 17 residues in the CDR3. CDR1 is SGHAT, CDR2 FQNNGV, per germline. Here the CDR3 reads CASSLLSSGSSYNEQFF. The CDR3 nucleotides read TGTGCCAGCAGCTTATTATCTAGCGGGAGCTCCTACAATGAGCAGTTCTTC.

A remark on this clonotype: At one end the junction does not follow the germline gene, possibly because of a read error. This chain connects TRBV4-1 to TRBJ1-2; no reliable D call. The CDR3 runs to 15 residues. Per the germline V gene, CDR1 is MGHRA and CDR2 is YSYEKL. CDR3 nucleotides: TGCGCCAGCAGCCAAGATCAGACGGCTAACTATGGCTGCACCTTC. Encoded protein: CASSQDQTANYGCTF.

The CDR3 here is CASSQDTRSGGANEQFF. The CDR3 region has the DNA TGTGCCAGCAGCCAAGATACGCGGAGCGGAGGGGCAAATGAGCAGTTCTTC. This chain uses TRBV4-2 with TRBJ2-1; tentative D call: TRBD2 (6 bases). The germline V gene has CDR1 LGHNA and CDR2 YNFKEQ. Deletions cut 0 bases from V and 7 bases from J, with 19 bases between. The CDR3 totals 17 residues.

This clonotype has just one count. The chain employs TRBV20-1 and TRBJ2-3, with 14 bases fitting TRBD2. Trimming cost V 6 bases and J 8 bases; bases outside gene matches: 13. In germline, CDR1 is DFQATT, CDR2 SNEGSKA (reference sequence). The CDR3 length is 16 residues. The DNA of the CDR3 is TGCAGTGCAAATAAACCGGGACTAGCGGGAGTTGGTACGCAGTATTTT. This translates into CSANKPGLAGVGTQYF.

The rearrangement links TRBV28 to TRBJ2-6; no clear D. There are 16 residues in the CDR3. V dropped 3 bases and J dropped 0 bases, with 9 bases sitting between them. The germline CDR1 and CDR2 sequences are MDHEN and SYDVKM. The CDR3 DNA follows: TGTGCCAGCAGTTTGGGCACCTACTCTGGGGCCAACGTCCTGACTTTC. Amino acids: CASSLGTYSGANVLTF.

This clonotype was seen a few times. The chain carries TRBV5-1 and TRBJ2-5; weak D call: TRBD2 (7 bases). The germline CDR1 and CDR2 sequences are SGHRS and YFSETQ. The germline V and J ends were trimmed by 4 bases and 1 base, with 14 bases remaining between them. This CDR3 region has 15 residues. DNA of the CDR3: TGCGCCAGCAGCGGGGGGGCTAGCGCCCAAGAGACCCAGTACTTC. Translated, it gives CASSGGASAQETQYF.

The genes are TRBV27 and TRBJ2-1, with TRBD1 matching over 7 bases. CDR3 length equals 15 residues. CDR1 and CDR2 (germline): MNHEY, SMNVEV (reference sequence). J lost 4 bases, V lost 3 bases, and 6 bases had no gene match. CDR3 sequence (DNA): TGTGCCAGCAGTTTGGACAGGTTACTTTACAATGAGCAGTTCTTC. Translated: CASSLDRLLYNEQFF.